The 2 T cell receptor beta chains below all came from one sample that was sequenced in a study of T cells after posttransplantation cyclophosphamide. Here immunoSEQ multiplex PCR was the method, and the copy in TCRdb shows in-frame clones only, minus some. The sample shows 45,000 to 65,000 clones, 90% to 95% of them seen only once. The sample consisted of PBMCs. The receptors originated from a woman younger than 45 in good health and a related stem cell transplant donor.

The J gene is TRBJ2-7, the V gene TRBV5-4; 8 nucleotides line up with TRBD1. V was pared by 2 bases and J by 4 bases, with 8 bases of the junction left unmatched. Germline V gene lookup returns CDR1 SGHNT and CDR2 YYREEE (reference sequence). This CDR3 is built from 15 residues. CDR3 sequence: CASSLSGQGIYEQYF. The DNA for the CDR3 is TGTGCCAGCAGCTTAAGTGGACAGGGCATATACGAGCAGTACTTC.

A word on this clone: This CDR3 is also generated by other DNA sequences in the sample. The chain uses TRBV27 and TRBJ2-5; unclear D gene. Germline CDR1 is MNHEY and CDR2 is SMNVEV (reference sequence). V was trimmed by 0 bases and J by 5 bases, leaving 7 bases between them. This CDR3 is 13 amino acids long. CDR3 DNA: TGTGCCAGCAGTTTATCGGGCGAGGAGACCCAGTACTTC. Its translation is CASSLSGEETQYF.